This T cell receptor beta chain was captured by sequencing in a study of cytomegalovirus exposure and HLA in healthy donors listed by TCRdb under 2017. Notes on the research overall: An earlier analysis of several hundred of the donors reported about 250 Gb of sequence data and 117 million unique TCR beta sequences from 190 million or so T cells. An early release covering roughly 600 HLA-typed donors comprised roughly 300 gigabases of sequencing data and 85 million to 100 million unique TCR sequences. Among the approximately 420 genotyped donors, approximately 82% belonged to the genetic ancestry cluster associated with self-reported Caucasian donors. The study was designed to test whether signatures of past pathogen exposure could be identified by cataloging public T cell receptors. The T cell repertoires of 666 subjects were profiled by immunosequencing and related to cytomegalovirus serostatus. Along with the approximately 700-subject first cohort, a separate validation cohort of over a hundred different subjects was used. To predict cytomegalovirus infection status, the study combined high-throughput TCR immunosequencing, statistical association of individual TCRs with disease status, and machine learning. To study patterns of TCR occurrence, a later analysis re-analyzed previously published TCR beta repertoires from several hundred donors and added high-resolution HLA genotyping. Rather than using new phenotypic data, the later analysis identified candidate immune exposures from TCR beta sequences and from how often those sequences occurred across donors. An earlier analysis of about 620 of the donors applied high-throughput TCR beta sequencing to assess whether each TCR beta V gene segment acted as functional or pseudogenic. Donor age, sex, ethnicity and CMV serostatus were compiled together with the repertoire data. In a later genetic analysis, genome-wide SNP genotypes for about 55% of the roughly 700 donors were used, and that subset was treated as a discovery cohort. Every repertoire in the discovery cohort had been generated on one and the same sequencing platform. HLA typing covered class I and class II loci at four-digit resolution. Typing coverage differed by locus: A, B, C, DRB1 and DQB1 were typed in roughly 620-630 donors, DQA1 in approximately 520, DPA1 in around 610, and DPB1 in roughly 450. Because of strong linkage in the cohort, a handful of DR-DQ haplotypes were treated as single units for association and clustering. On average, roughly 240,000 unique TCR beta nucleotide sequences were sequenced per donor among a few hundred genotyped donors of the cohort, with 15% to 20% of those sequences being non-productive. General study outcomes and caveats: A further reported finding was that TCR beta sequences accurately predicted the HLA-A and HLA-B alleles for most subjects in the first cohort. The study gave a list of 150 to 200 TCR beta chains associated with cytomegalovirus. In a later analysis, the rate of TCR association differed among HLA loci, with DRB1 alleles having the most associated TCRs and HLA-C alleles having the fewest. Specific HLA alleles were associated with roughly 17,000 TCR beta sequences at a false discovery rate of 0.05 in a later analysis. Immune exposure information for the cohort was limited to CMV serostatus. Only TCR beta chains were sequenced in this cohort, and the absence of alpha or paired-chain data limited detectable features. Strong co-occurrence of HLA alleles, especially DR and DQ, made assigning TCR associations to individual alleles difficult. A later analysis found that HLA-associated TCR beta chains were more clonally expanded and had lower generation probabilities than equally common non-associated chains. HLA typing was unavailable for some donors at each locus, so association tests used only the typed subset. In vitro tests confirmed that a few of the cytomegalovirus-associated TCR beta chains recognize cytomegalovirus antigens. Across donors, most TCR sequences were observed very rarely, whereas some public TCRs were present in many individuals. According to the authors, the approach could potentially be generalized to other disease states and immunological phenotypes. An association between a missense DCLRE1C variant and V-gene and J-gene trimming of TCR beta chains was found in a later genetic analysis and replicated in an independent cohort. The classifier was reported to diagnose cytomegalovirus status with high specificity and sensitivity in both the original and validation cohorts. Sequencing depth was assumed to be roughly uniform across donors in the presence/absence analyses, though that assumption may not hold. Correlated functional status among segregating V segments might be attributable to linkage disequilibrium, but an unknown experimental factor could not be ruled out. According to a later analysis, parvovirus B19, influenza, CMV and Epstein-Barr virus appeared linked to several top co-occurrence clusters. In a later analysis, most CMV-associated TCR beta chains were found to appear HLA-restricted, with HLA associations seemingly driven largely by CMV exposure. A group of highly shared sequence variants was considered likely to be a technical artifact of the sequencing pipeline. In an earlier analysis of around 600 of the donors, most TCR beta V segments appeared in productive rearrangements about 90% or about 30% of the time, broadly matching IMGT annotations. The 87-base-pair reads could not distinguish some IMGT-functional V segments, including TRBV6-2 and TRBV6-3, so those segments were excluded. According to a later genetic analysis, donors in an Asian-associated ancestry cluster had fewer N-insertions in productive TCRs than the roughly 670-donor mean. Because counts were too low, approximately 15 rarely observed V segments, including chromosome 9 orphons, were excluded from the earlier analysis of 587 of the donors.

About this clone: Its antigen has not been determined. Base qualities are not provided; no much larger clone lies one nucleotide away.

Library generation was performed with the immunoSEQ multiplex PCR assay. For the multiplex PCR, a mixture combining 60 forward primers for TCR Vbeta segments and 13 reverse primers for TCR Jbeta segments was used. The CDR3 region of rearranged TCR beta genes was amplified from genomic DNA by a multiplex PCR assay. The Illumina HiSeq System was used to sequence the amplified TCR beta libraries as 87-base-pair reads. Concerning the study's data processing: A later analysis tallied 70 million to 100 million unique TCR beta chains across the approximately 670 repertoires, and about 12 million of those chains were shared by two or more donors. Raw reads were error-corrected and collapsed into unique sequences by a nearest-neighbor algorithm in which closely related sequences were merged to remove PCR and sequencing errors. To assign V, D and J gene segments, CDR3 sequences were aligned to IMGT reference sequences. For a sequence to be retained, a match of at least six nucleotides to both a V gene segment and a J gene segment was required. A rearrangement counted as productive if the CDR3 had no stop codons and remained in frame with V and J, and every other rearrangement counted as non-productive. CDR3 was defined by IMGT convention, running from the second conserved V-encoded cysteine to the conserved J-encoded phenylalanine. The earlier analysis of 450 to 750 of the donors excluded any sequence lacking an unambiguous match to a single V gene segment. An earlier analysis of over 450 of the donors classified V segments as functional when productive rearrangements were above 56.7% and as segregating when the standard deviation between donors was above 5%. A statistical classification framework was built to diagnose cytomegalovirus status from the catalog of TCR beta chain sequences. V and J gene assignment, in a later analysis, came from comparing TCR nucleotide sequences with IMGT/GENE-DB human TR gene sequences. The TCRdist pipeline was used in a later analysis to assign CDR3 sequences and most-parsimonious VDJ recombination scenarios. In a later analysis, each TCR beta chain was defined by its CDR3 amino acid sequence together with its V-gene family, and reads without a unique V-gene family were excluded. In a later analysis, 450 to 600 highly shared, low-generation-probability nucleotide sequences were removed to address suspected cross-contamination and a sequencing artifact. A later analysis calculated a clonal expansion index for each public chain from normalized within-repertoire ranks of inferred template counts. In a later analysis, generation probabilities were computed using a VDJ recombination model fitted to out-of-frame rearrangements, and the results were checked against IGoR. Hypergeometric tests were used in a later analysis to score TCR-TCR, TCR-HLA and TCR-CMV co-occurrence, with a repertoire-size bias correction applied to the TCR pairs. In a later analysis, false discovery rates were estimated by permuting HLA or CMV assignments 20 times. In a later analysis, co-occurring TCRs were grouped with DBSCAN, and TCRdist sequence similarity was added when clustering was performed within HLA-allele-positive subsets. Repertoires with fewer than 30,000 or more than 120,000 public chains, plus five repertoires with anomalous nucleotide sharing, were excluded from co-occurrence clustering. The table was pulled from immuneACCESS by TCRdb, which kept in-frame rearrangements only. Such tables lose some clones; where checked, under half of the loss comes from unresolved V genes, and the rest has no known cause. The V and J calls and clone size were taken over from that table, and D and trimming were inferred from the DNA. In all, the sample holds roughly 120,000 clones, and about 72% of those were seen once. About 16% of the sample lies in the top ten.

Including cysteine and phenylalanine, the CDR3 has 16 amino acids. Only the CDR3 region is kept as DNA, spanning 48 bases read in frame from base 1. V ends up 3 bases short and J 2 bases short, with an unmatched junction base count of 5. Based on the germline V gene, the CDR1 and CDR2 sequences are SGHDT and YYEEEE. In total, 600 or so healthy bone marrow donors made up the cohort. At the time of sampling, every cohort member was nominally healthy, though immune exposures that went unrecorded were likely present. The donor was CMV seropositive and belonged to the group of 250 to 300 seropositive cohort members. Every donor gave a peripheral blood sample, and the peripheral blood mononuclear cells from that sample were used for TCR beta sequencing. The Qiagen DNeasy Blood Extraction Kit was used to extract genomic DNA from the blood cell samples.

The material sequenced was PBMCs. The sequence is built from TRBV5-6 and TRBJ2-4; a stretch of 10 junction bases matches TRBD1. The source of this sequence is a man over 45 in good health and CMV-seropositive. The DNA sequence follows: TGTGCCAGCAGCTACCGGACAGGGGGATCCAAAAACATTCAGTACTTC. Translated, it reads CASSYRTGGSKNIQYF.